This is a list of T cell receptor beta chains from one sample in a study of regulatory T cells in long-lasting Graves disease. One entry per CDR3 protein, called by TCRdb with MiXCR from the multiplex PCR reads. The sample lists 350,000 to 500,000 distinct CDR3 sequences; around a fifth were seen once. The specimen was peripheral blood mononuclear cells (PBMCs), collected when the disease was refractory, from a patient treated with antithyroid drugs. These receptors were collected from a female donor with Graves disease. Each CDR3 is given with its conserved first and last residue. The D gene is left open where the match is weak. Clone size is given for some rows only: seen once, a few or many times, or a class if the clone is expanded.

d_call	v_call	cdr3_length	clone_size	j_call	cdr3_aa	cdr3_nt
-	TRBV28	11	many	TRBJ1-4	CASSPNEKLFF	TGTGCCAGCAGCCCGAATGAAAAACTGTTTTTT
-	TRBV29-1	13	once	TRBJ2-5	CSVATGRSETQYF	TGCAGCGTCGCGACAGGTCGTTCGGAGACCCAGTACTTC
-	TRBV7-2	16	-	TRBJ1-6	CASSLWPEFRNSPLHF	TGTGCCAGCAGCTTATGGCCCGAATTTAGAAATTCACCCCTCCACTTT
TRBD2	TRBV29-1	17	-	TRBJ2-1	CSVEDDTSGRQNNEQFF	TGCAGCGTTGAAGATGATACTAGCGGGAGGCAGAACAATGAGCAGTTCTTC
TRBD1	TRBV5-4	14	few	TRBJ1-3	CASSPTGAGNTIYF	TGTGCCAGCAGCCCGACAGGGGCCGGAAACACCATATATTTT
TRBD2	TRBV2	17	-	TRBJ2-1	CASSEARLAGSNNEQFF	TGTGCCAGCAGTGAAGCCAGACTAGCGGGGTCAAACAATGAGCAGTTCTTC
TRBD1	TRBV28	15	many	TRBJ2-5	CASSSMGTVQETQYF	TGTGCCAGCAGTTCTATGGGGACAGTACAAGAGACCCAGTACTTC
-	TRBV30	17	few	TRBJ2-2	CAWRAPGQAQNTGELFF	TGTGCCTGGAGAGCCCCGGGGCAGGCGCAGAACACCGGGGAGCTGTTTTTT
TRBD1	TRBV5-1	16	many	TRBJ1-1	CASSLAPGQGGTEAFF	TGCGCCAGCAGCTTGGCGCCGGGACAGGGAGGGACTGAAGCTTTCTTT
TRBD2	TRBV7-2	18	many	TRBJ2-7	CASSLAGGSGSVSYEQYF	TGTGCCAGCAGCTTAGCGGGTGGTAGCGGGTCGGTCTCCTACGAGCAGTACTTC
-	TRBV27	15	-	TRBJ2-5	CASSPWAWYQETQYF	TGTGCCAGCAGTCCGTGGGCCTGGTACCAAGAGACCCAGTACTTC
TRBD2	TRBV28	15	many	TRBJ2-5	CASRPYSGSQETQYF	TGTGCCAGCCGACCATATAGCGGGAGCCAAGAGACCCAGTACTTC
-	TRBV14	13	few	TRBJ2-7	CASSDANSYEQYF	TGTGCCAGCAGTGACGCCAATTCCTACGAGCAGTACTTC
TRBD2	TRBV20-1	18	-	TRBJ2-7	CSARPRTSGSIRAYEQYF	TGCAGTGCTAGGCCCAGGACTAGCGGGAGTATTCGCGCCTACGAGCAGTACTTC
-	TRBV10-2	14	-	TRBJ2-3	CASRDGRPTDTQYF	TGCGCCAGCAGGGACGGGAGACCCACAGATACGCAGTATTTT
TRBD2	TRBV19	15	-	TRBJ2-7	CASSISPAGAYEQYF	TGTGCCAGTAGTATATCCCCAGCGGGGGCCTACGAGCAGTACTTC
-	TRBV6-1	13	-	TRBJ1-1	CASSVPGRTEAFF	TGTGCCAGCAGTGTACCGGGTCGGACTGAAGCTTTCTTT
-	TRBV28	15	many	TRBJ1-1	CASSAQTGLGTEAFF	TGTGCCAGCAGCGCTCAGACGGGGCTGGGCACTGAAGCTTTCTTT